The rows below give T cell receptor beta chains drawn from one sample of a study of lymphopenia after photon versus proton radiotherapy. Only in-frame clones appear in the TCRdb table, and some are missing; sequencing was by immunoSEQ multiplex PCR. The sample has about 70,000 clones; 80% to 90% are singletons. The material sequenced was peripheral blood, taken from a patient treated with proton-based radiotherapy. Source of these receptors: a man older than 75 with esophageal cancer. The CDR3 runs from the conserved cysteine through the conserved F or W.

v_gene	j_gene	CDR3aa
TRBV7-2	TRBJ2-5	CASSPGTRKETQYF
TRBV4-3	TRBJ1-1	CASSLYRGDTEAFF
TRBV4-1	TRBJ1-3	CASSHYREAGNTIYF
TRBV29-1	TRBJ1-5	CSHSEGVGQPQHF
TRBV7-9	TRBJ2-7	CASSLGRLSYEQYF
TRBV28	TRBJ1-2	CASSPARRDNYGYTF
TRBV18	TRBJ1-3	CASSQPSGTGGNTIYF
TRBV6-1	TRBJ1-5	CATIGWPLTQHF
TRBV19	TRBJ1-2	CASSIDRVGVSYTF
TRBV6-6	TRBJ1-4	CASSYPRGNEKLFF
TRBV5-1	TRBJ1-1	CASSLDAANTEAFF
TRBV15	TRBJ2-3	CATSRDGTSTDTQYF
TRBV6-1	TRBJ1-2	CASSARDRVLLSNGYTF
TRBV27	TRBJ2-3	CASSPLDSTDTQYF
TRBV6-5	TRBJ2-2	CASSPPAGNTGELFF
TRBV30	TRBJ2-1	CAWSVTSASYNEQFF
TRBV7-2	TRBJ2-1	CASSTYREGEQFF
TRBV5-1	TRBJ2-3	CASSWGQGARDTQYF
TRBV13	TRBJ2-5	CASSSDGTLKETQYF
TRBV7-9	TRBJ1-2	CASSSYLGHPYGYTF
TRBV4-1	TRBJ1-2	CASSQVGQGAYGYTF
TRBV7-2	TRBJ2-7	CASSLVSGAYEQYF
TRBV4-2	TRBJ2-7	CASSQDFDPGLAGGVSYEQYF
TRBV5-1	TRBJ2-5	CASSPGTLRAETQYF
TRBV5-8	TRBJ2-5	CASSPRGRGQETQYF
TRBV29-1	TRBJ1-1	CSVEDRGSLNTEAFF
TRBV23-1	TRBJ1-5	CASSQTQGSNQPQHF
TRBV9	TRBJ2-6	CASSVLFHKTGTGQAGANVLTF
TRBV5-5	TRBJ1-5	CASSLSGADQPQHF
TRBV6-6	TRBJ1-1	CASSWGVTRIF
TRBV27	TRBJ2-7	CASYSQRSYEQYF
TRBV12-5	TRBJ2-7	CASGLPYSNSYEQYF
TRBV9	TRBJ1-3	CASSSLLSGNTIYF
TRBV4-3	TRBJ2-3	CASTQRLAGGRLDTQYF
TRBV4-1	TRBJ1-5	CASSSTRQVLQPQHF
TRBV6-5	TRBJ1-1	CASSYDGSTEAFF